These T cell receptor beta chains were read from a single sample in a study of T cell responses to AZD1222 COVID-19 vaccine. The protocol was immunoSEQ multiplex PCR, while the TCRdb copy is restricted to in-frame clones and leaves out a portion. The table records 150,000 to 190,000 clones, 90% of them present only once. The sample in question was peripheral blood, obtained on day 0 of AZD1222 vaccination. These receptor sequences come from an adult in good health. CDR3s include the opening cysteine and the closing phenylalanine or tryptophan. A D gene is named only where the DNA matches it firmly. Rows give clone size only sometimes, using once, few, many, or a class for an expanded clone.

NA	NA	TRBJ2-6	TRBV9	CASSPRGGAGANVLTF	TGTGCCAGCAGCCCCAGGGGGGGCGCTGGGGCCAACGTCCTGACTTTC
NA	TRBD1	TRBJ2-7	TRBV5-4	CASSPGQALSYEQYF	TGTGCCAGCAGCCCCGGACAGGCCTTATCCTACGAGCAGTACTTC
NA	NA	TRBJ2-5	TRBV2	CASSEQTQYF	TGTGCCAGCAGTGAACAGACCCAGTACTTC
NA	NA	TRBJ2-7	TRBV23-1	CASNRVGQTYEQYF	TGCGCCAGCAACCGAGTCGGACAGACCTACGAGCAGTACTTC
NA	TRBD2	TRBJ2-5	TRBV19	CASSVRLAGDGETQYF	TGTGCCAGTAGTGTACGACTAGCGGGAGACGGGGAGACCCAGTACTTC
NA	NA	TRBJ1-1	TRBV19	CASSYNRNTEAFF	TGTGCCAGTAGCTATAACAGAAACACTGAAGCTTTCTTT
NA	NA	TRBJ1-5	TRBV18	CASSQDRTNQPQHF	TGTGCCAGCTCACAAGACAGAACCAATCAGCCCCAGCATTTT
NA	NA	TRBJ2-1	TRBV28	CATGGAYNEQFF	TGTGCCACCGGAGGGGCCTACAATGAGCAGTTCTTC
NA	NA	TRBJ1-1	TRBV9	CASSARDTNTEAFF	TGTGCCAGCAGCGCCCGGGACACGAACACTGAAGCTTTCTTT
NA	TRBD1	TRBJ2-1	TRBV7-3	CASSLWDRVRDEQFF	TGTGCCAGCAGCTTATGGGACAGGGTGCGCGATGAGCAGTTCTTC
NA	NA	TRBJ1-5	TRBV27	CASSYNSYQPQHF	TGTGCCAGCAGTTATAACAGTTATCAGCCCCAGCATTTT
NA	NA	TRBJ1-6	TRBV6-1	CASSEMGANSPLHF	TGTGCCAGCAGTGAAATGGGGGCGAATTCACCCCTCCACTTT
NA	TRBD1	TRBJ2-3	TRBV7-9	CASSCTDRAISDTDTQYF	TGTGCCAGCAGCTGTACGGACAGGGCCATATCGGACACAGATACGCAGTATTTT
NA	NA	TRBJ2-2	TRBV7-2	CASSLVEPTGELFF	TGTGCCAGCAGCTTGGTAGAACCCACCGGGGAGCTGTTTTTT
NA	TRBD1	TRBJ1-2	TRBV6-5	CASSYPGQGDYGYTF	TGTGCCAGCAGTTACCCGGGACAGGGCGACTATGGCTACACCTTC
NA	NA	TRBJ2-5	TRBV28	CASSLTDSQETQYF	TGTGCCAGCAGTTTGACTGATTCTCAAGAGACCCAGTACTTC
NA	NA	TRBJ1-1	TRBV28	CASSLGDTLNTEAFF	TGTGCCAGCAGTTTAGGGGACACACTGAACACTGAAGCTTTCTTT
NA	NA	TRBJ2-1	TRBV6-1	CASSEENEQFF	TGTGCCAGCAGTGAAGAGAATGAGCAGTTCTTC
NA	TRBD1	TRBJ2-7	TRBV6-5	CATATGREQYF	TGTGCCACCGCGACAGGGCGTGAGCAGTACTTC
NA	NA	TRBJ1-5	TRBV27	CASSSLGGFNQPQHF	TGTGCCAGCAGCTCCCTAGGGGGGTTCAATCAGCCCCAGCATTTT
once	NA	TRBJ1-5	TRBV5-1	CASSLGGTSNQPQHF	TGCGCCAGCAGCTTGGGGGGGACAAGCAATCAGCCCCAGCATTTT
NA	NA	TRBJ1-1	TRBV6-5	CASSIRFTNTEAFF	TGTGCCAGCAGTATTAGATTCACGAACACTGAAGCTTTCTTT
NA	NA	TRBJ2-1	TRBV27	CASSLSRTSYNEQFF	TGTGCCAGCAGCCTCTCCCGGACTTCCTACAATGAGCAGTTCTTC
NA	NA	TRBJ2-1	TRBV23-1	CASSQSGGHYEQFF	TGCGCCAGCAGTCAATCCGGGGGACACTATGAGCAGTTCTTC
NA	TRBD1	TRBJ2-5	TRBV9	CASSVGQGSLETQYF	TGTGCCAGCAGCGTGGGACAGGGCTCTTTGGAGACCCAGTACTTC
NA	NA	TRBJ2-7	TRBV11-1	CASSLGSVGITYEQYF	TGTGCCAGCAGCTTAGGGTCTGTCGGGATCACATACGAGCAGTACTTC
NA	NA	TRBJ1-1	TRBV6-5	CASSTTGRNTEAFF	TGTGCCAGCAGTACCACAGGGAGGAACACTGAAGCTTTCTTT
NA	NA	TRBJ1-2	TRBV6-1	CASSEAFGQPDF	TGTGCCAGCAGTGAAGCCTTCGGACAGCCAGACTTC
NA	NA	TRBJ1-6	TRBV7-2	CASSLARDVSPLHF	TGTGCCAGCAGCTTAGCCAGGGACGTTTCACCCCTCCACTTT
NA	TRBD1	TRBJ1-1	TRBV28	CAVRQGNTEAFF	TGTGCCGTTCGACAGGGGAACACTGAAGCTTTCTTT
NA	TRBD1	TRBJ1-1	TRBV10-3	CAISDTDRAPLVFF	TGTGCCATCAGTGATACGGACAGGGCACCTCTGGTTTTCTTT
NA	NA	TRBJ1-6	TRBV2	CASSVGVSSPLHF	TGTGCCAGCAGTGTAGGGGTGAGTTCACCCCTCCACTTT
NA	TRBD1	TRBJ1-4	TRBV5-1	CASSDRGLANEKLFF	TGCGCCAGCAGTGACAGGGGGCTGGCTAATGAAAAACTGTTTTTT
NA	NA	TRBJ2-1	TRBV4-1	CASSQGWTPNNEQFF	TGCGCCAGCAGCCAAGGATGGACTCCGAACAATGAGCAGTTCTTC
NA	NA	TRBJ2-7	TRBV7-2	CASSLGDRYEQYF	TGTGCCAGCAGCTTAGGGGACCGATACGAGCAGTACTTC
NA	NA	TRBJ1-4	TRBV7-8	CASSSSTQGLLYANEKLFF	TGTGCCAGCAGCTCCTCGACACAGGGTTTGCTCTACGCTAATGAAAAACTGTTTTTT
NA	TRBD1	TRBJ1-5	TRBV7-3	CASSLMGTADQPQHF	TGTGCCAGCAGCTTAATGGGGACAGCGGATCAGCCCCAGCATTTT
NA	NA	TRBJ1-6	TRBV11-2	CASSRGPDSYNSPLHF	TGTGCCAGCAGCCGCGGTCCGGACTCCTATAATTCACCCCTCCACTTT
NA	NA	TRBJ1-4	TRBV29-1	CSVTGTNNEKLFF	TGCAGCGTAACCGGGACGAATAATGAAAAACTGTTTTTT
NA	NA	TRBJ2-1	TRBV27	CASSIFSLSYNEQFF	TGTGCCAGCAGTATTTTTTCCCTATCCTACAATGAGCAGTTCTTC
NA	TRBD1	TRBJ2-4	TRBV7-2	CASSLIGQGAAKNIQYF	TGTGCCAGCAGCTTAATAGGGCAGGGGGCTGCCAAAAACATTCAGTACTTC
NA	TRBD2	TRBJ2-6	TRBV10-3	CAISEGTSDGANVLTF	TGTGCCATCAGTGAAGGGACTAGCGACGGGGCCAACGTCCTGACTTTC
few	TRBD1	TRBJ2-5	TRBV3-1/TRBV3-2	CASSPRTGEGETQYF	TGTGCCAGCAGCCCCCGGACAGGGGAGGGAGAGACCCAGTACTTC
NA	NA	TRBJ1-1	TRBV27	CASSLYGSLNTEAFF	TGTGCCAGCAGTTTATATGGCAGCTTGAACACTGAAGCTTTCTTT
NA	NA	TRBJ1-1	TRBV5-1	CASSTRGAFANTEAFF	TGCGCCAGCAGCACTAGGGGAGCCTTCGCAAACACTGAAGCTTTCTTT
once	NA	TRBJ1-5	TRBV6-1	CASSEISYSNQPQHF	TGTGCCAGCAGTGAAATCAGCTATAGCAATCAGCCCCAGCATTTT
NA	TRBD1	TRBJ2-3	TRBV24-1	CATSDFVSGTGVTDTQYF	TGTGCCACCAGTGATTTTGTCTCCGGGACAGGGGTAACAGATACGCAGTATTTT